These 3 T cell receptor beta chains originate from one sample sequenced in a study of radiation and T cells in renal cell carcinoma. Time point given: baseline pretreatment blood. Documented treatment: 15 Gy SBRT to primary tumor, nephrectomy 4 weeks later. Sequencing was performed with immunoSEQ multiplex PCR; in TCRdb, only in-frame clones are kept and a portion is missing. The repertoire holds tens of thousands of clones, with approximately 83% as singletons. The sample consisted of blood, taken from a patient whose treatment included radiotherapy and nephrectomy. The receptors were sampled from a man between 60 and 75 years old with renal cell carcinoma.

The J gene is TRBJ1-2, the V gene TRBV7-8, with TRBD1 matching over 7 bases. This CDR3 has 16 amino acids. V shed 5 bases, J shed 0 bases, and the junction held 9 bases outside the gene matches. Germline V CDR1 and CDR2: SGHVS, FQNEAQ. The CDR3 DNA is TGTGCCAGCAGCCTTAGACAGGGATTCCCTAACTATGGCTACACCTTC. Protein sequence: CASSLRQGFPNYGYTF. Full variable domain (outside the CDR3, taken from reference TRBV7-8 and TRBJ1-2): GAGVSQSPRYKVAKRGQDVALRCDPISGHVSLFWYQQALGQGPEFLTYFQNEAQLDKSGLPSDRFFAERPEGSVSTLKIQRTQQEDSAVYLCASSLRQGFPNYGYTFGSGTRLTVV.

V usage is TRBV4-1 and J usage is TRBJ1-5, with 8 positions matching TRBD1. The junction had 9 bases not matched to a gene; V was cut back by 0 bases and J by 5 bases. The CDR3 runs 17 residues. Germline lookup yields CDR1 MGHRA and CDR2 YSYEKL. CDR3 sequence reads: CASSQDRSGQGDQPQHF. For the CDR3, the DNA is TGCGCCAGCAGCCAAGATCGGAGCGGACAGGGAGATCAGCCCCAGCATTTT.

This chain joins TRBV28 and TRBJ2-1, with 13 bases aligning to TRBD2. The germline gives CDR1 MDHEN, CDR2 SYDVKM. V shed 7 bases, J shed 6 bases, and the junction held 9 bases outside the gene matches. CDR3 length equals 16 residues. CDR3 nucleotides: TGTGCCAGCACCCTACGCCGACTAGCGGGAGGCAATGAGCAGTTCTTC. It translates to CASTLRRLAGGNEQFF.